The clone carrying this TCR beta chain came up a few times. Measured with immunoSEQ multiplex PCR; TCRdb has only the in-frame clones, and not every one. Here the sample spans about 240,000 clones, around nine tenths being singletons. The sample belongs to a study of blood T cell repertoires in COVID-19. Study-wide background: Some COVID-19 samples were acute and others convalescent; all came from the United States, Italy and Spain.

The study drew participants aged about 18 to 95 years from roughly 25 US areas. Which cohort a participant joined came from the clinical history participants gave. Two consecutive negative NP/OP PCR tests, clearance, or resolved symptoms defined Cohort 3 recovery. This CDR3 has 12 amino acids. Germline V gives CDR1 MDHEN, CDR2 SYDVKM. Trimming shortened V by 3 bases and J by 2 bases, and 5 bases separated the two germline ends. Sequencing input: PBMCs or T cells enriched from blood (not recorded which). J is TRBJ2-7 and V is TRBV28; unclear D gene. The TCR originated in a woman between 25 and 40 years old who had recovered from COVID-19. For the CDR3, the DNA is TGTGCCAGCAGTTTCAATCCCTACGAGCAGTACTTC. This encodes CASSFNPYEQYF.